The clone carrying this TCR beta chain showed up many times. Its antigen is still unknown. These data originate in a study of identical twins. Study findings and constraints: In cord blood, abundant beta clonotypes had fewer insertions; memory showed no trend. Excess sharing between twins was weaker in beta out-of-frame sequences. Researchers reported excess low generation probability among twin-shared out-of-frame alpha sequences.

TCRdb re-called the 5' RACE reads through MiXCR, storing one row per CDR3 protein. The sample records some 330,000 distinct CDR3 sequences, roughly 9% being singletons. Trimming removed 3 bases from V and 2 bases from J, with 8 bases in between. The CDR3 covers 14 residues. This TCR was recovered from a woman between 45 and 65 years old in good health. Material for sequencing was naive T cells sorted from blood. The J gene is TRBJ2-1, the V gene TRBV12-3 or TRBV12-4, with D hard to call. The CDR3 here is CASSFGFPYNEQFF. CDR3 DNA sequence: TGTGCCAGCAGTTTCGGGTTCCCCTACAATGAGCAGTTCTTC.